These 21 T cell receptor beta chains came from one sample sequenced in a study of blood T cells in healthy people across ages. Then a second PCR, running roughly 7 to 11 cycles, was carried out with a sample-barcoded 5' primer and a J-beta primer mix. From the 5' RACE reads, TCRdb called clonotypes with MiXCR, one entry per CDR3 protein. The sample holds 700,000 to 900,000 distinct CDR3 sequences, approximately 55% seen once. The sample taken for sequencing was blood. These receptors all stem from an elderly man in good health.

The chain joins TRBV4-1 to TRBJ2-5, with D uncertain. Per the germline V gene, CDR1 is MGHRA and CDR2 is YSYEKL. This CDR3 comprises 14 residues. V was trimmed by 0 bases and J by 5 bases, leaving 10 bases between them. The chain's CDR3 is CASSQDSGRETQYF. The CDR3 DNA reads as TGCGCCAGCAGCCAAGATTCGGGCCGCGAGACCCAGTACTTC.

The chain couples TRBV7-9 to TRBJ1-4; D ambiguous. Germline lookup yields CDR1 SEHNR and CDR2 FQNEAQ (reference sequence). V lost 4 bases and J 2 bases, leaving 14 bases between the germline ends. CDR3 size: 16 residues. The CDR3 reads CASSSTPDPTNEKLFF. The CDR3 DNA reads TGTGCCAGCAGCTCGACACCGGACCCGACTAATGAAAAACTGTTTTTT.

This clonotype was found a few times. The rearrangement links TRBV7-2 to TRBJ2-1; TRBD1 or TRBD2 may be the D gene (5 bases each). The DNA end favors TRBJ2-7, so the J call may be wrong. Germline CDR1 and CDR2: SGHTA and FQGNSA. The CDR3 runs to 14 residues. The CDR3 protein is CASSRSGAYNEQYF. The CDR3 DNA sequence: TGTGCCAGCAGCCGTTCCGGGGCCTACAATGAGCAGTACTTC.

The rearrangement uses TRBV5-1 and TRBJ2-1; 15 nucleotides match TRBD2. TRBJ2-7 matches the DNA end more closely, so the J call is doubtful. In germline, CDR1 is SGHRS, CDR2 YFSETQ. This CDR3 contains 21 residues. The CDR3: CASSPRPGLAGGPVNYNEQYF. CDR3 DNA: TGCGCCAGCAGCCCCCGACCCGGACTAGCGGGAGGGCCGGTAAACTACAATGAGCAGTACTTC.

This sequence joins TRBV10-3 and TRBJ1-2; D is undetermined. The germline V gene encodes CDR1 ENHRY and CDR2 SYGVKD. CDR3 length: 14 amino acids. Between the trimmed V and J ends, which lost 7 bases and 1 base, there was a span of 13 bases. The CDR3 sequence: CAITGRGDNYGYTF. The CDR3 coding sequence is TGTGCCATCACTGGGCGGGGAGATAACTATGGCTACACCTTC.

The chain employs TRBV29-1 and TRBJ1-1; D may be TRBD1 (6 bases). V dropped 6 bases and J dropped 5 bases, with 16 bases sitting between them. Germline V gene lookup returns CDR1 SQVTM and CDR2 ANQGSEA. This CDR3 region has 13 residues. The CDR3 reads CSVFRGYGTEAFF. The CDR3 DNA sequence: TGCAGCGTCTTCAGGGGTTACGGAACTGAAGCTTTCTTT.

The chain carries TRBV4-3 and TRBJ2-5; TRBD2 agrees at 8 bases. V lost 0 bases, J lost 5 bases, and 8 bases stayed unmatched. The CDR3 is made up of 16 amino acids. The germline gives CDR1 LGHNA, CDR2 YSLEER. The CDR3 protein is CASSQDRVRGVETQYF. Here the CDR3 DNA reads TGCGCCAGCAGCCAAGATAGGGTGCGGGGGGTGGAGACCCAGTACTTC.

This sequence joins TRBV20-1 and TRBJ2-4; 8 bases line up with TRBD1. With the DNA end fitting TRBJ2-5 better, the J assignment may be wrong. CDR1 is DFQATT, CDR2 SNEGSKA, per germline (reference sequence). The CDR3 is made up of 12 amino acids. In DNA form, the CDR3 reads TGCAGTGCGGGACAGGTTCTGGAGACCCAGTACTTC. This encodes CSAGQVLETQYF.

The chain recombines TRBV6-1 with TRBJ2-5; the D is unclear. CDR3 length: 14 amino acids. V lost 2 bases and J lost 3, with 10 bases in between. Germline V gives CDR1 MNHNS, CDR2 SASEGT. The DNA for the CDR3 is TGTGCCAGCAGTGAATCCCGGGCGGAAGAGACCCAGTACTTC. This gives the protein CASSESRAEETQYF.

CDR3 in DNA: TGCAGTGCTACAGGGACTAGCAATCAGCCCCAGCATTTT. Its protein is CSATGTSNQPQHF. The chain recombines TRBV20-1 with TRBJ1-5; D is possibly TRBD1 (5 bases). Germline loops: CDR1 DFQATT, CDR2 SNEGSKA (reference sequence). With 4 bases removed from V and 0 bases from J, the gap between germline ends came to 7 bases. The CDR3 covers 13 residues.

V is TRBV10-2 and J is TRBJ2-5; possibly TRBD2 for D (6 bases). V lost 0 bases and J 0 bases, leaving 11 bases between the germline ends. Germline CDR1 is WSHSY and CDR2 is SAAADI. The CDR3 covers 16 residues. Here the CDR3 DNA reads TGCGCCAGCAGTGAGTCGGAGGGACGCCACCAAGAGACCCAGTACTTC. Translation: CASSESEGRHQETQYF.

This clonotype was seen ten or more times. The rearrangement joins TRBV3-1 to TRBJ2-1; 10 bases match TRBD1. The end of the DNA fits TRBJ2-7 better, so the J call may be wrong. In germline, CDR1 is LGHDT, CDR2 YNNKEL (reference sequence). This CDR3 spans 16 amino acids. CDR3 nucleotides: TGTGCCAGCAGCCGATCGACAGGGGGCTCCTACAATGAGCAGTACTTC. Translated, it gives CASSRSTGGSYNEQYF.

The chain links TRBV24-1 to TRBJ1-5, with a tentative D call TRBD1 (6 bases). The CDR3 loop spans 13 amino acids. Between the trimmed V and J ends, which lost 2 bases and 9 bases, there was a span of 10 bases. Germline V gene sequence: CDR1 KGHDR, CDR2 SFDVKD. The CDR3 nucleotides are TGTGCCACCAGTGATTCCTCCAGGGGGCCCCAGCATTTT. It specifies CATSDSSRGPQHF.

The sample holds one count of this clonotype. The chain has TRBV4-1 and TRBJ1-3; 8 bases fit TRBD1. There are 14 residues in the CDR3. Trimming at V came to 4 bases and at J to 8 bases, leaving 7 bases not matched to a gene. Germline values: CDR1 MGHRA, CDR2 YSYEKL. Written as DNA, the CDR3 is TGCGCCAGCAGCCGATCGGACAGGGCGGACACCATATATTTT. This gives the protein CASSRSDRADTIYF.

This clonotype has only a few counts. The chain is built from TRBV28 and TRBJ2-7; D unclear. Germline CDR1 reads MDHEN; CDR2 reads SYDVKM. The CDR3 runs to 15 residues. Trimming shortened V by 5 bases and J by 7 bases, and 21 bases separated the two germline ends. Written as DNA, the CDR3 is TGTGCCAGCAGTCCCACCCTTGGGCTGCAGGCTGAGCAGTACTTC. This encodes CASSPTLGLQAEQYF.

V gene TRBV29-1 combines with J gene TRBJ1-1; 9 nucleotides agree with TRBD1. The germline CDR1 and CDR2 sequences are SQVTM and ANQGSEA. The CDR3 loop spans 13 amino acids. Trimming removed 7 bases from V and 3 bases from J; junction bases left unmatched: 6. The CDR3 protein is CSAMDRGYTEAFF. CDR3 in DNA: TGCAGCGCAATGGACAGGGGCTACACTGAAGCTTTCTTT. Combining the CDR3 with reference TRBV29-1 and TRBJ1-1 gives the whole variable domain SAVISQKPSRDICQRGTSLTIQCQVDSQVTMMFWYRQQPGQSLTLIATANQGSEATYESGFVIDKFPISRPNLTFSTLTVSNMSPEDSSIYLCSAMDRGYTEAFFGQGTRLTVV.

The rearrangement joins TRBV3-1 to TRBJ1-4, with D perhaps matching TRBD1 (6 bases). The germline CDR1 and CDR2 sequences are LGHDT and YNNKEL (reference sequence). V lost 7 bases to trimming and J lost 3 bases, with 18 bases between them. This CDR3 has 16 amino acids. CDR3 DNA: TGTGCCAGCACCCTCCCCAACCAGGGGTCTAATGAAAAACTGTTTTTT. Residues: CASTLPNQGSNEKLFF.

V is TRBV20-1 and J is TRBJ2-4, with 10 positions matching TRBD1. The DNA end lines up better with TRBJ2-5; the J call may be wrong. Germline values: CDR1 DFQATT, CDR2 SNEGSKA (reference sequence). The CDR3 consists of 13 residues. CDR3 amino acids: CSALRDRGKTQYF. Written as DNA, the CDR3 is TGCAGTGCTCTCCGGGACAGGGGAAAGACCCAGTACTTC.

This clonotype was counted between two and nine times. The V gene is TRBV2, the J gene TRBJ2-7; D possibly corresponds to TRBD1 (6 bases). The CDR3 covers 11 residues. V lost 10 bases and J lost 3, with 10 bases in between. Germline values: CDR1 SNHLY, CDR2 FYNNEI. Written as DNA, the CDR3 is TGTGCCACCGGGACACACTACGAGCAGTACTTC. Protein product: CATGTHYEQYF.

This clonotype was detected only once. One end of the junction varies from germline; a read error may be responsible. The rearrangement uses TRBV29-1 and TRBJ2-1, with D perhaps matching TRBD1 or TRBD2 (6 bases each). In germline, CDR1 is SQVTM, CDR2 ANQGSEA. The CDR3 loop spans 15 amino acids. The CDR3 DNA reads TGTAGCGTTGAAGGGGGGCAGAACTCCTGCAATGAGCAGTTCTTC. It specifies CSVEGGQNSCNEQFF.

This clonotype was detected only a few times. V is TRBV7-2 and J is TRBJ2-3; D not resolved. The CDR3 covers 14 residues. Germline V gives CDR1 SGHTA, CDR2 FQGNSA. V gave up 5 bases and J gave up 5 bases, with 14 bases separating them. The CDR3 sequence is CASSRLATVDTQYF. DNA of the CDR3: TGTGCCAGCAGCCGACTTGCGACGGTAGATACGCAGTATTTT.